These 13 T cell receptor beta chains originate from one sample sequenced in a study of OX40 agonist ivuxolimab in advanced cancers. Profiling relied on immunoSEQ multiplex PCR, and the TCRdb table lists in-frame clones only, not all of them. The table shows around 72,000 clones, with roughly nine tenths occurring only once. The sample here was CD4+ or CD8+ T cells sorted from blood, taken in a trial of the OX40 agonist ivuxolimab. The source of these receptors is an adult with an advanced solid tumor such as melanoma, head and neck, liver or kidney cancer.

This chain joins TRBV5-1 and TRBJ2-1; D is undetermined. The CDR3 is 12 residues long. Germline lookup yields CDR1 SGHRS and CDR2 YFSETQ. The V and J ends lost 1 base and 6 bases respectively, with 5 bases between them. CDR3 sequence reads: CASSLSSNEQFF. The CDR3 DNA is TGCGCCAGCAGCTTGTCCAGCAATGAGCAGTTCTTC.

The chain joins TRBV11-3 to TRBJ1-1; D unresolved. In germline, CDR1 is SGHNT, CDR2 YENEEA. The CDR3 totals 13 residues. Between the trimmed V and J ends, which lost 0 bases and 0 bases, there was a span of 2 bases. The CDR3 is CASSLEMNTEAFF. DNA of the CDR3: TGTGCCAGCAGCTTAGAGATGAACACTGAAGCTTTCTTT.

J is TRBJ2-5 and V is TRBV6-5; D not resolved. CDR1 is MNHEY, CDR2 SVGAGI, per germline. This CDR3 is 12 amino acids long. With 5 bases removed from V and 2 bases from J, the gap between germline ends came to 6 bases. The CDR3 nucleotides are TGTGCCAGCAGTCGTCCTCAAGAGACCCAGTACTTC. Its protein product is CASSRPQETQYF.

The chain couples TRBV13 to TRBJ2-3; TRBD2 matches at 7 bases. Germline values: CDR1 PRHDT, CDR2 FYEKMQ (reference sequence). V shed 5 bases and J 1 base; nucleotides not matched to a gene: 9. This CDR3 has 16 amino acids. In DNA, the CDR3 is TGTGCCAGCAGCCCAGGTTCGGGGGGTGGCACAGATACGCAGTATTTT. Residues: CASSPGSGGGTDTQYF.

In nucleotides, the CDR3 is TGTGCCAGCAGTGAATGGAGGGTAGGCTACACCTTC. Amino acids: CASSEWRVGYTF. The V and J genes are TRBV6-1 and TRBJ1-2; D call uncertain. There are 12 residues in the CDR3. V lost 2 bases to trimming and J lost 8 bases, with 9 bases between them. CDR1 is MNHNS and CDR2 is SASEGT in the germline V gene.

The CDR3 reads CASSSTPGTTKTQYF. Here the CDR3 DNA reads TGTGCCAGCAGCTCGACCCCCGGGACAACGAAGACCCAGTACTTC. The J gene is TRBJ2-5, the V gene TRBV11-3, with D maybe TRBD1 (6 bases). This CDR3 is 15 amino acids long. V was cut by 4 bases and J by 6 bases, with 18 bases left in between. Looked up from germline, CDR1 is SGHNT and CDR2 is YENEEA.

This chain uses TRBV19 with TRBJ2-7; D ambiguous. Germline V CDR1 and CDR2: LNHDA, SQIVND (reference sequence). The CDR3 spans 15 residues. The CDR3 is CAASPSGLNWGEQYF. In DNA, the CDR3 is TGTGCTGCCAGCCCCTCCGGGTTGAACTGGGGCGAGCAGTACTTC. Full variable domain (remainder filled in from reference TRBV19 and TRBJ2-7): DGGITQSPKYLFRKEGQNVTLSCEQNLNHDAMYWYRQDPGQGLRLIYYSQIVNDFQKGDIAEGYSVSREKKESFPLTVTSAQKNPTAFYLCAASPSGLNWGEQYFGPGTRLTVT.

This clone showed up just once. The V gene is TRBV5-1, the J gene TRBJ2-5; 8 bases align to TRBD2. The ends lost 2 bases at V and 5 bases at J; junction bases unmatched: 5. The CDR3 runs to 14 residues. Germline V gene sequence: CDR1 SGHRS, CDR2 YFSETQ. The CDR3: CASSFSGGRETQYF. CDR3 sequence (DNA): TGCGCCAGCAGCTTCAGTGGCGGGAGGGAGACCCAGTACTTC.

The chain combines TRBV29-1 with TRBJ1-1; weak D call: TRBD1 (5 bases). V was cut by 7 bases and J by 4 bases, with 19 bases left in between. CDR1 is SQVTM and CDR2 is ANQGSEA in the germline V gene. This CDR3 comprises 14 residues. The CDR3 here is CSGRQLFLGTEAFF. In DNA form, the CDR3 reads TGCAGCGGCCGACAGCTCTTTCTGGGCACTGAAGCTTTCTTT.

This clone appeared once. The chain links TRBV6-5 to TRBJ2-7, with 7 bases fitting TRBD1. J gave up 3 bases and V 2 bases, and 4 bases lay outside the gene matches. Germline lookup yields CDR1 MNHEY and CDR2 SVGAGI. This CDR3 is built from 14 residues. CDR3 residues: CASSYGNRGYEQYF. The DNA of the CDR3 is TGTGCCAGCAGTTACGGGAACAGGGGCTACGAGCAGTACTTC.

The V gene is TRBV14, the J gene TRBJ1-5; no firm D call. CDR1 and CDR2 from the germline V gene are SGHDN and FVKESK. The V gene lost 0 bases and the J gene lost 6 bases, with 6 bases spanning the gap. The length of the CDR3 is 13 residues. The CDR3 DNA reads TGTGCCAGCAGCCAAGATGAAGGTCAGCCCCAGCATTTT. This gives the protein CASSQDEGQPQHF.

The CDR3 sequence: CASSESGADTQYF. The CDR3 coding sequence is TGTGCCAGCAGCGAAAGCGGGGCAGATACGCAGTATTTT. The chain employs TRBV9 and TRBJ2-3; TRBD2 aligns across 7 bases. CDR3 size: 13 residues. Germline trimming cut 3 bases from V and 4 bases from J; bases unmatched to any gene: 2. CDR1 is SGDLS and CDR2 is YYNGEE in the germline V gene.

J is TRBJ2-7 and V is TRBV5-4; 10 bases match TRBD2. Trimming took 4 bases from V and 6 from J; bases not matched to a gene: 13. The CDR3 covers 16 residues. Per germline, CDR1 SGHNT and CDR2 YYREEE (reference sequence). CDR3 coding DNA: TGTGCCAGCAGCCCGACCCCTAGCGGGAGTGGTCGCGAGCAGTACTTC. Translated: CASSPTPSGSGREQYF.